These 21 T cell receptor beta chains were sequenced from one sample in a study of breast tumors, draining lymph nodes, adjacent tissues. Samples came from axillary lymph nodes draining the breast cancer. TCRdb analysed the multiplex PCR reads with MiXCR anew, one entry per CDR3 protein. Among about 130,000 distinct CDR3 sequences listed, approximately 20% were seen once. Sequencing was performed on axillary lymph node tissue. These receptors originate from a female donor with breast cancer. Some clones in this sample may be carry-over from other donors' samples.

In its sample, this clonotype was seen many times. This chain connects TRBV6-1 to TRBJ2-5; D remains unclear. This CDR3 has 13 amino acids. Germline V lookup: CDR1 MNHNS, CDR2 SASEGT. Trimming pared 3 bases from V and 7 bases from J, leaving 12 bases between. CDR3 residues: CASSDRGAGTQYF. CDR3 in DNA: TGTGCCAGCAGTGACCGAGGCGCAGGGACCCAGTACTTC.

This clonotype was counted many times. The chain employs TRBV7-8 and TRBJ1-2; a possible D gene is TRBD1 (5 bases). The CDR3 consists of 13 residues. CDR1 is SGHVS, CDR2 FQNEAQ, per germline. The ends were cut back, 6 bases at V and 4 bases at J, with 12 bases in the middle. In nucleotides, the CDR3 is TGTGCCAGCAGTTTTGGGACTGCCTATGGCTACACCTTC. Residues: CASSFGTAYGYTF.

This clonotype was counted ten times or more. This chain uses TRBV7-2 with TRBJ2-2, with D perhaps matching TRBD1 (6 bases). V was pared by 5 bases and J by 5 bases, with 12 bases between. This CDR3 has 14 amino acids. CDR1 is SGHTA and CDR2 is FQGNSA in the germline V gene. As DNA, the CDR3 is TGTGCCAGCAGCGGACGACAGGCGACCGGGGAGCTGTTTTTT. Translation gives CASSGRQATGELFF. Together with reference TRBV7-2 and TRBJ2-2, the CDR3 gives the full variable domain: GAGVSQSPSNKVTEKGKDVELRCDPISGHTALYWYRQSLGQGLEFLIYFQGNSAPDKSGLPSDRFSAERTGGSVSTLTIQRTQQEDSAVYLCASSGRQATGELFFGEGSRLTVL.

The rearrangement joins TRBV20-1 to TRBJ2-1, with 15 bases fitting TRBD2. Germline values: CDR1 DFQATT, CDR2 SNEGSKA (reference sequence). V lost 6 bases to trimming and J lost 9 bases; unmatched junction nucleotides: 6. The CDR3 runs to 14 residues. The CDR3 region has the DNA TGCAGTGCCCGGACTAGCGGGAGGGGGTGTGAGCAGTTCTTC. As protein: CSARTSGRGCEQFF.

Concerning this clonotype itself: Possible read error: a much larger clone is one base away. The V and J genes are TRBV3-1 and TRBJ2-7; 8 bases match TRBD2. The CDR3 has 16 residues. The germline CDR1 and CDR2 sequences are LGHDT and YNNKEL (reference sequence). The CDR3 nucleotides are TGTGCCAACAGCCCTACCATAGCGGGGAGCTCCTACGAGCAGTACTTC. It codes for CANSPTIAGSSYEQYF.

Notes on this clonotype: Possible read error: a much larger clone is one base away. This CDR3 fails to terminate in the conserved phenylalanine or tryptophan, so it likely reflects a read error. The rearrangement links TRBV5-6 to TRBJ2-7; possible D gene TRBD1, 5 bases. Germline CDR1 and CDR2: SGHDT and YYEEEE. V lost 2 bases and J lost 4, with 13 bases in between. This CDR3 has 14 amino acids. The CDR3 nucleotides read TGTGCCAGCAGCTTCCAGGGTCCCTCTTACGAGCAGTACCTC. Translated, it gives CASSFQGPSYEQYL.

At least ten counts were recorded for this clonotype. V and J are TRBV9 and TRBJ2-3; no clear D. Germline lookup yields CDR1 SGDLS and CDR2 YYNGEE. V was cut by 4 bases and J by 4 bases, with 16 bases left in between. The CDR3 length is 15 residues. CDR3 region: CASSPKEGSADTQYF. CDR3 sequence (DNA): TGTGCCAGCAGCCCCAAAGAAGGGTCGGCAGATACGCAGTATTTT.

This clonotype was seen at least ten times. The CDR3 protein is CASSLDGNEKLFF. The CDR3 nucleotides are TGTGCCAGCAGCTTGGACGGTAATGAAAAACTGTTTTTT. This chain connects TRBV11-3 to TRBJ1-4; D ambiguous. Between the trimmed V and J ends, which lost 3 bases and 4 bases, there was a span of 6 bases. CDR3 length equals 13 residues. The germline V gene encodes CDR1 SGHNT and CDR2 YENEEA.

Remarks on this clonotype: A single base separates this from a much larger clone, so it may be a read error. The conserved phenylalanine or tryptophan is not found at the CDR3 terminus, so this likely reflects a read error. This rearrangement joins TRBV20-1 to TRBJ2-3, with a possible D match to TRBD1 (6 bases). V dropped 6 bases and J dropped 4 bases, with 14 bases sitting between them. The germline V gene encodes CDR1 DFQATT and CDR2 SNEGSKA (reference sequence). There are 13 residues in the CDR3. CDR3 DNA: TGCAGTGCAAAACAGGGCTCGCCAGATACGCAGTATTCT. This gives the protein CSAKQGSPDTQYS.

A remark on this clonotype: With a much larger clone just one base away, this may be a read error. The conserved phenylalanine or tryptophan is not found at the CDR3 terminus, so this likely reflects a read error. The rearrangement uses TRBV29-1 and TRBJ2-5; TRBD1 aligns across 9 bases. The CDR3 is made up of 15 amino acids. Germline V CDR1 and CDR2: SQVTM, ANQGSEA. V was pared by 8 bases and J by 5 bases, with 15 bases of the junction left unmatched. The CDR3 coding sequence is TGCAGCTCAAGCCGTGGAACAGGGGGCGCGGAGACCCAGTACCTC. This sequence encodes CSSSRGTGGAETQYL.

Note on this clonotype: This may be a read error: a much more frequent sequence differs by one nucleotide. The chain combines TRBV4-2 with TRBJ2-3, with 7 positions matching TRBD2. The trim removed 1 base at V and 4 bases at J, leaving 8 bases unmatched. The CDR3 is 16 amino acids. Looked up from germline, CDR1 is LGHNA and CDR2 is YNFKEQ. Here the CDR3 DNA reads TGTGCCAGCAGCCAAGGGCGGGCGGGAGAGGCAGATACGCAGTATTTT. Its translation is CASSQGRAGEADTQYF.

Note on this clonotype: A much larger clone lies a single base off, so this may be a read error. The chain employs TRBV4-2 and TRBJ2-6, with a tentative D call TRBD1 (5 bases). The ends were cut back, 4 bases at V and 0 bases at J, with 16 bases in the middle. The CDR3 spans 18 residues. Germline loops: CDR1 LGHNA, CDR2 YNFKEQ. In DNA form, the CDR3 reads TGTGCCAGCAGCCGACAGATAGAGAGAGGCTCTGGGGCCAACGTCCTGACTTTC. Protein sequence: CASSRQIERGSGANVLTF.

The rearrangement joins TRBV6-5 to TRBJ1-4, with D possibly matching TRBD1 (5 bases). CDR3 size: 16 residues. V shed 5 bases and J shed 6 bases, with 19 bases lying between them. Germline V lookup: CDR1 MNHEY, CDR2 SVGAGI. DNA for the CDR3: TGTGCCAGCAGTCAAAGGCTCGGGACCCCAGATGAAAAACTGTTTTTT. Its protein product is CASSQRLGTPDEKLFF.

A word on this clonotype: This could be a read error, since a much larger clone is one nucleotide away. The chain uses TRBV7-9 and TRBJ1-4, with 9 positions matching TRBD1. The CDR3 totals 16 residues. CDR1 SEHNR and CDR2 FQNEAQ come from the germline V gene (reference sequence). This chain's CDR3 is CANSLSPGQGFEKLFF. The CDR3 nucleotides are TGTGCCAACAGCTTGTCCCCGGGACAGGGTTTTGAAAAACTGTTTTTT.

This clonotype occurred many times. V usage is TRBV4-3 and J usage is TRBJ2-1; D is unclear. The CDR3 is 12 amino acids. V shed 1 base and J shed 13 bases, with 11 bases lying between them. Germline V gives CDR1 LGHNA, CDR2 YSLEER. The CDR3 reads CASSQGMTEQFF. CDR3 DNA sequence: TGCGCCAGCAGCCAAGGTATGACGGAACAGTTCTTC.

This clonotype has just a few counts. The gene calls are TRBV28 and TRBJ1-2; 9 bases map to TRBD1. Germline values: CDR1 MDHEN, CDR2 SYDVKM. Unmatched junction bases numbered 11, after V lost 5 bases and J lost 10 bases. CDR3 length: 14 residues. CDR3 amino acids: CASSMTGGGIDYTF. The CDR3 bases are TGTGCCAGCAGTATGACAGGGGGGGGTATTGACTACACCTTC.

Note on this clonotype: A read error may be the cause here, since a much bigger clone is one base away. The genes are TRBV24-1 and TRBJ2-2; TRBD2 aligns across 12 bases. Germline assignment: CDR1 KGHDR and CDR2 SFDVKD. Trimming removed 6 bases from V and 6 bases from J; junction bases left unmatched: 4. The CDR3 extends over 15 amino acids. The DNA for the CDR3 is TGTGCCACCAGTAGACTAGCGGGAGACGCCGGGGAGCTGTTTTTT. Protein: CATSRLAGDAGELFF.

This clonotype was detected many times. The chain employs TRBV20-1 and TRBJ2-3; D may be TRBD2 (5 bases). CDR3 length: 15 residues. The V gene's germline CDR1 is DFQATT and CDR2 SNEGSKA (reference sequence). Trimming left V 5 bases short and J 3 bases short, with 18 bases between. The CDR3 DNA reads TGCAGTGCTCTGGAAGGGCGCGGGTGGACAGATACGCAGTATTTT. This gives the protein CSALEGRGWTDTQYF.

This clonotype was counted many times. The rearrangement links TRBV4-3 to TRBJ2-1, with 10 nucleotides matching TRBD2. CDR1 is LGHNA, CDR2 YSLEER, per germline. The CDR3 spans 17 residues. V gave up 2 bases and J gave up 1 base; unmatched junction bases: 5. CDR3 sequence reads: CASSQKLAGSSYNEQFF. The CDR3 DNA sequence: TGCGCCAGCAGCCAAAAACTAGCGGGAAGTTCCTACAATGAGCAGTTCTTC.

This clonotype was detected only a few times. This may be a read error, as it is one base from a much larger clone. The V gene is TRBV20-1, the J gene TRBJ2-1; TRBD1 matches at 7 bases. CDR1 and CDR2 from the germline V gene are DFQATT and SNEGSKA (reference sequence). This CDR3 is 17 amino acids long. The CDR3 reads CSARDWGQGVVKNEQSF. CDR3 coding DNA: TGCAGTGCTAGAGATTGGGGGCAGGGGGTGGTGAAGAATGAGCAGTCCTTC.

The CDR3 region is CASREQNTGELFF. In nucleotides, the CDR3 is TGTGCCAGCAGGGAACAGAACACCGGGGAGCTGTTTTTT. The chain combines TRBV28 with TRBJ2-2, with D unresolved. Germline values: CDR1 MDHEN, CDR2 SYDVKM. Trimming shortened V by 6 bases and J by 1 base, and 6 bases separated the two germline ends. The CDR3 extends over 13 amino acids.